What follows is one TCR beta chain and its context. The sample comes from a study of blood T cell repertoires in COVID-19. The CDR3 is made up of 15 amino acids. The germline V gene has CDR1 ENHRY and CDR2 SYGVKD. V was clipped by 6 bases and J by 9 bases; unmatched bases: 5. Produced via immunoSEQ multiplex PCR; TCRdb's table is partial and in-frame only. The sample contains about 240,000 clones, approximately 86% of which appear only once. Sequencing input: PBMCs or T cells enriched from blood (not recorded which). V usage is TRBV10-3 and J usage is TRBJ2-1, with 16 bases identical to TRBD2. The clonotype was recovered from a woman in her 40s with acute COVID-19. The DNA of the CDR3 is TGTGCCATCAGCACGGGACTAGCGGGAGGGATTGAGCAGTTCTTC. Protein: CAISTGLAGGIEQFF.